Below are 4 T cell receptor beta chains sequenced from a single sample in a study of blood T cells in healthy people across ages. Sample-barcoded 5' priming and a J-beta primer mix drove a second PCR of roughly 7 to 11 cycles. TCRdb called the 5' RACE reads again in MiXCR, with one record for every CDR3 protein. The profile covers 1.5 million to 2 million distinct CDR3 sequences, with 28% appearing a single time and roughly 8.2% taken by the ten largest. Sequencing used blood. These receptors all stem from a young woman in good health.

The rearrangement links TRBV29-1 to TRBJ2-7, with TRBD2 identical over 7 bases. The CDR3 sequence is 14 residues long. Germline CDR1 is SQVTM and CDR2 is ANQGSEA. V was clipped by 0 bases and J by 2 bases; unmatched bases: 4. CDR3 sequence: CSVEEAGIAYEQYF. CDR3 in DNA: TGCAGCGTTGAAGAAGCGGGGATTGCCTACGAGCAGTACTTC.

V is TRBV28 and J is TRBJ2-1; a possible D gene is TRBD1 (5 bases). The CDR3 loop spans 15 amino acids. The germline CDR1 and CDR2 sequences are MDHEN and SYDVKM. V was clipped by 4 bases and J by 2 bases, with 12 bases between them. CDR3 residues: CASSSRVVAYNEQFF. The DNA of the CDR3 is TGTGCCAGCAGTTCCAGGGTAGTGGCCTACAATGAGCAGTTCTTC.

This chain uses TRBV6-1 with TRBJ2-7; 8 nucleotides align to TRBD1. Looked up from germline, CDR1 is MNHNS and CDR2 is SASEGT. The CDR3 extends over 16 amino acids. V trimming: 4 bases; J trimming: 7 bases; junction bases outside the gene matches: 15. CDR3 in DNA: TGTGCCAGCAGTGGGACAGGGCGGGTGTGGTACAATGAGCAGTACTTC. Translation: CASSGTGRVWYNEQYF.

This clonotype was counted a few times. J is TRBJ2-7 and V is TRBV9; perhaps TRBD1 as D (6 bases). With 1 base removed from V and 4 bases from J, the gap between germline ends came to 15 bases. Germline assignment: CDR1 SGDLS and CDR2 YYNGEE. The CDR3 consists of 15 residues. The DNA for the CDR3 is TGTGCCAGCAGCGTATCACAGGGTCTCGGATACGAGCAGTACTTC. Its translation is CASSVSQGLGYEQYF.